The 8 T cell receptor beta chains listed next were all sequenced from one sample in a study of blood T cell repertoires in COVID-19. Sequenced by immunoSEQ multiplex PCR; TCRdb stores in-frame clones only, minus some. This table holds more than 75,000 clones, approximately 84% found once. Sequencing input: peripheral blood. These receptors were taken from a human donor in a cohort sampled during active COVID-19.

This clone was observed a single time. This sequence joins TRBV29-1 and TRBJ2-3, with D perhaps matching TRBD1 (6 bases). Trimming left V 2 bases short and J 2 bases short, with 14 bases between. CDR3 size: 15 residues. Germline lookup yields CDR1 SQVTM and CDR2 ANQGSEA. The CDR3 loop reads CSVEPAGAHTDTQYF. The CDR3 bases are TGCAGCGTTGAACCCGCAGGGGCCCACACAGATACGCAGTATTTT.

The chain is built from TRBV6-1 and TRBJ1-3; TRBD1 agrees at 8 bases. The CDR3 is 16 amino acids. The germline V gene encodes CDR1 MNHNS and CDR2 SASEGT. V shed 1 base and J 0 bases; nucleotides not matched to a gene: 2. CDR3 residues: CASSEGTGSSGNTIYF. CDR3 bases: TGTGCCAGCAGTGAAGGGACAGGGAGCTCTGGAAACACCATATATTTT.

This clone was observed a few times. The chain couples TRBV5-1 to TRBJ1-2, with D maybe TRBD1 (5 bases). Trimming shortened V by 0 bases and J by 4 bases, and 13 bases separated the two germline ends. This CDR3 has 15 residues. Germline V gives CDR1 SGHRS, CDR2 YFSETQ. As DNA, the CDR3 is TGCGCCAGCAGCTTGGGGGGACTAGGGTCCTATGGCTACACCTTC. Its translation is CASSLGGLGSYGYTF.

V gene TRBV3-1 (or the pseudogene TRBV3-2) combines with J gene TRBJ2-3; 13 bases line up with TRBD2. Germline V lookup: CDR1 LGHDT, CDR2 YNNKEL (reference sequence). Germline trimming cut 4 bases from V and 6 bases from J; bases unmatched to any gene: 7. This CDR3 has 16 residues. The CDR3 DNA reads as TGTGCCAGCAGCCTCACTAGCGGGGGGGCAGGTGATACGCAGTATTTT. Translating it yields CASSLTSGGAGDTQYF.

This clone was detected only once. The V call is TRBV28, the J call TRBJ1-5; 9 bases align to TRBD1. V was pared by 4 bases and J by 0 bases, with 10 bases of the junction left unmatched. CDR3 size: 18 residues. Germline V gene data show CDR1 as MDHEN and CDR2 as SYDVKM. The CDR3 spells CASSSSRDRAYSNQPQHF. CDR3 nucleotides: TGTGCCAGCAGTTCCAGCCGGGACAGGGCCTATAGCAATCAGCCCCAGCATTTT.

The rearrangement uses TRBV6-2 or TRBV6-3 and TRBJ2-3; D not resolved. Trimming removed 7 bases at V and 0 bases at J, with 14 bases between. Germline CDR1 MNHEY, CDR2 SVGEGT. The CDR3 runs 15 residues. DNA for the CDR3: TGTGCCAGCACCCCCGTTTCTCCTAGCACAGATACGCAGTATTTT. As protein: CASTPVSPSTDTQYF.

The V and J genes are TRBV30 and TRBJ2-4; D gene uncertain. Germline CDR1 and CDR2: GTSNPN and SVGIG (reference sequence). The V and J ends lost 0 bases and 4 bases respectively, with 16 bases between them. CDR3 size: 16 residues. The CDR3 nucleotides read TGTGCCTGGAGTGTATTCTGGGCCGACGATAAAAACATTCAGTACTTC. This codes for CAWSVFWADDKNIQYF. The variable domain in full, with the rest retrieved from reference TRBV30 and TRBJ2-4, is SQTIHQWPATLVQPVGSPLSLECTVEGTSNPNLYWYRQAAGRGLQLLFYSVGIGQISSEVPQNLSASRPQDRQFILSSKKLLLSDSGFYLCAWSVFWADDKNIQYFGAGTRLSVL.

This chain's CDR3 is CASSPYQQGTRGSYNEQFF. The CDR3 DNA reads as TGTGCCAGTAGTCCCTATCAACAGGGGACGAGAGGCTCCTACAATGAGCAGTTCTTC. The chain links TRBV19 to TRBJ2-1; 7 nucleotides align to TRBD1. The CDR3 sequence is 19 residues long. Germline assignment: CDR1 LNHDA and CDR2 SQIVND (reference sequence). V was clipped by 5 bases and J by 0 bases; unmatched bases: 16.